This TCR beta chain derives from a study of regulatory T cells in long-lasting Graves disease. Both iRepertoire HTBI primers and Arm-PCR of CDR3 regions were used to build the TCR beta libraries. TCRdb ran MiXCR on the multiplex PCR reads and lists one entry per CDR3 protein. The sample has 400,000 to 550,000 distinct CDR3 sequences, 15% to 20% seen once. Described time point: newly diagnosed GD, antithyroid drugs for less than 3 months. Researchers made the TCR library from RNA that was extracted from PBMCs. The CDR3 totals 15 residues. The germline CDR1 and CDR2 sequences are LNHDA and SQIVND (reference sequence). V dropped 3 bases and J dropped 2 bases, with 10 bases sitting between them. These data were also reused for a study on T cells in Graves' hyperthyroidism and ophthalmopathy.

The receptor was derived from a woman between 18 and 29 years old with Graves disease. The chain links TRBV19 to TRBJ2-2; D may be TRBD1 or TRBD2 (5 bases each). The sample was peripheral blood mononuclear cells (PBMCs), taken at new diagnosis, from a patient treated with antithyroid drugs. The CDR3: CASSINGANTGELFF. CDR3 DNA: TGTGCCAGTAGTATTAACGGGGCTAACACCGGGGAGCTGTTTTTT.